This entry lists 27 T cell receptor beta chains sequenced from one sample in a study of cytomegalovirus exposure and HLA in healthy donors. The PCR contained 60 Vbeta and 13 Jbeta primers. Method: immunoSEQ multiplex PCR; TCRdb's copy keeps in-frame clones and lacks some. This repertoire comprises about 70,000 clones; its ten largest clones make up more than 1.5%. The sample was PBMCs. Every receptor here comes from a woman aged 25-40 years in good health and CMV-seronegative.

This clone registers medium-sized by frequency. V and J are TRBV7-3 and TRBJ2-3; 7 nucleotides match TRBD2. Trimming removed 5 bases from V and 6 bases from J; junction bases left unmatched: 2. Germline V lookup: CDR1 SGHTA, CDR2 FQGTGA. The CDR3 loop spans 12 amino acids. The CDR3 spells CASSQGGDTQYF. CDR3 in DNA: TGTGCCAGCAGCCAGGGAGGGGATACGCAGTATTTT.

The CDR3 loop reads CASTGTVNEKLFF. The DNA of the CDR3 is TGTGCCAGCACCGGGACAGTTAATGAAAAACTGTTTTTT. The V call is TRBV6-5, the J call TRBJ1-4, with 7 bases aligning to TRBD1. Trimming took 7 bases from V and 4 from J; bases not matched to a gene: 3. The CDR3 runs 13 residues. In germline, CDR1 is MNHEY, CDR2 SVGAGI.

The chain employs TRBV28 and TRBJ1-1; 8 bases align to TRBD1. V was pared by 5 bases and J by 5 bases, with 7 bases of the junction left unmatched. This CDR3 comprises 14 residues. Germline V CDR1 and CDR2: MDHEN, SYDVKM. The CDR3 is CASSNRRTGTEAFF. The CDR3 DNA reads TGTGCCAGCAGTAATCGCCGGACAGGGACTGAAGCTTTCTTT.

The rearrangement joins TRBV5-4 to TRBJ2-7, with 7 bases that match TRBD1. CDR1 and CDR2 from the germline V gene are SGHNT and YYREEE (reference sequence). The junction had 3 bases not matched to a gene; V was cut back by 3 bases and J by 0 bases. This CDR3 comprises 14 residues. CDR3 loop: CASSSWDSSYEQYF. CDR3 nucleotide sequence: TGTGCCAGCAGCTCCTGGGACAGCTCCTACGAGCAGTACTTC.

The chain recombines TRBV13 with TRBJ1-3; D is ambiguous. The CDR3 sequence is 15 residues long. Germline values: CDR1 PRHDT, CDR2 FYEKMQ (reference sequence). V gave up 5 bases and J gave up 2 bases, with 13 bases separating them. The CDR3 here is CASSPQVGAGNTIYF. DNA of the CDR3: TGTGCCAGCAGCCCCCAGGTAGGCGCTGGAAACACCATATATTTT.

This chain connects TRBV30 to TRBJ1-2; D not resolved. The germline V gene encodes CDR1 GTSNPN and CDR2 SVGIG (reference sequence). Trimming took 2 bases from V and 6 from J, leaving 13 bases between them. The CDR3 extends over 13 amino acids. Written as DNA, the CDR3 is TGTGCCTGGAGTTCCGGACCCGGGGATGGCTACACCTTC. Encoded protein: CAWSSGPGDGYTF.

The CDR3 region is CASSQGDSLEQYF. The CDR3 DNA reads as TGCGCCAGCAGCCAAGGGGACTCCCTCGAGCAGTACTTC. V gene TRBV4-1 combines with J gene TRBJ2-7; possible D gene TRBD2, 6 bases. This CDR3 has 13 residues. V was pared by 1 base and J by 6 bases, with 10 bases between. Germline V gives CDR1 MGHRA, CDR2 YSYEKL.

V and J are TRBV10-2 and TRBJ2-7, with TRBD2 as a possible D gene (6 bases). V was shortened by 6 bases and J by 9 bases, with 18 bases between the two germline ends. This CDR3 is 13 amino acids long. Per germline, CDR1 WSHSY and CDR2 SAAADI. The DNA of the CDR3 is TGCGCCAGCAGAGCGACTGGAACAGCGGGGCAGTACTTC. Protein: CASRATGTAGQYF.

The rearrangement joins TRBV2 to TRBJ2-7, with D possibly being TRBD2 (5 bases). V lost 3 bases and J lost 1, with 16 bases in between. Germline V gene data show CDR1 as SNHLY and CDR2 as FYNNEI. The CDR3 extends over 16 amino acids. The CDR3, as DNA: TGTGCCAGCAGTGACAATTTGTTGGGGAGATCCTACGAGCAGTACTTC. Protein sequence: CASSDNLLGRSYEQYF.

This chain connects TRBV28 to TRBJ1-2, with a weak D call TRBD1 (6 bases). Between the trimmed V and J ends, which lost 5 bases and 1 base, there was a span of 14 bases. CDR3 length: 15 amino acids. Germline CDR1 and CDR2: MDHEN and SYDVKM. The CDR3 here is CASSRKGVINYGYTF. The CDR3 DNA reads TGTGCCAGCAGTAGAAAGGGGGTCATTAACTATGGCTACACCTTC.

CDR3 nucleotides: TGTGCCAGCAGTTCCGACAGATACACTGAAGCTTTCTTT. The encoded protein is CASSSDRYTEAFF. The rearrangement joins TRBV11-2 to TRBJ1-1; D is perhaps TRBD1 (5 bases). V lost 6 bases to trimming and J lost 3 bases, with 11 bases between them. The CDR3 is 13 amino acids. Germline-derived CDR1 and CDR2 are SGHAT and FQNNGV.

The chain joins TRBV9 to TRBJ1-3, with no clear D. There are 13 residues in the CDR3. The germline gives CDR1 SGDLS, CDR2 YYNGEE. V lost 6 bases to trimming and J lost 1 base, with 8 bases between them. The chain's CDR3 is CASTAGSGNTIYF. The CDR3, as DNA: TGTGCCAGCACTGCAGGATCTGGAAACACCATATATTTT.

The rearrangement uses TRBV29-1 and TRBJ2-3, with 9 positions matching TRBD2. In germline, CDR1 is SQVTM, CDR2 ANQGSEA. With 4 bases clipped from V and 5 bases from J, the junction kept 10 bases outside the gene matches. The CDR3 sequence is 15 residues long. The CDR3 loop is CSVVRLAGSVDTQYF. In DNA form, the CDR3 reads TGCAGCGTTGTACGTCTAGCGGGATCGGTAGATACGCAGTATTTT.

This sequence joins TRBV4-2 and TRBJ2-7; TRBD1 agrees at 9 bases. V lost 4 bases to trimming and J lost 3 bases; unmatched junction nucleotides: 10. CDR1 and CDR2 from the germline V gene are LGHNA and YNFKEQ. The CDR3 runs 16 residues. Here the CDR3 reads CASSRIPGTGSYEQYF. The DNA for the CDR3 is TGTGCCAGCAGCCGAATTCCAGGGACAGGGAGCTACGAGCAGTACTTC.

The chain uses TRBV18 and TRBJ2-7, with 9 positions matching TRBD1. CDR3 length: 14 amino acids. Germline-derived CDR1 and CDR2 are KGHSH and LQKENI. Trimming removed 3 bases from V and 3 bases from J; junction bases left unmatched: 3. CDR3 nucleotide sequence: TGTGCCAGCTCACCCGGACAGGGGAACTACGAGCAGTACTTC. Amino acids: CASSPGQGNYEQYF.

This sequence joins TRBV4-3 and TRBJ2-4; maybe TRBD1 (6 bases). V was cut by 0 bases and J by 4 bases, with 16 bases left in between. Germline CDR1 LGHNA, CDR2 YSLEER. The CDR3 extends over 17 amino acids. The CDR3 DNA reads TGCGCCAGCAGCCAAGATTCGGTAAAGCAGGGGAAAAACATTCAGTACTTC. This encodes CASSQDSVKQGKNIQYF.

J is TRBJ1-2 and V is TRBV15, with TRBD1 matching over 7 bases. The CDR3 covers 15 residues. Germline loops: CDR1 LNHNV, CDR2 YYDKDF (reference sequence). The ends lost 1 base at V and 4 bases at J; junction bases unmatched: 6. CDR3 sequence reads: CATSRGSGGPYGYTF. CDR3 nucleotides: TGTGCCACCAGCAGAGGGTCAGGGGGTCCCTATGGCTACACCTTC.

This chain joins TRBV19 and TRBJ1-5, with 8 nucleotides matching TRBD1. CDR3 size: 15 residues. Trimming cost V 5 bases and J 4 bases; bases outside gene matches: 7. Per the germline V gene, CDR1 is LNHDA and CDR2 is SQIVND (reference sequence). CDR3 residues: CASSLRWTGNQPQHF. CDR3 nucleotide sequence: TGTGCCAGTAGTCTCCGATGGACAGGGAATCAGCCCCAGCATTTT.

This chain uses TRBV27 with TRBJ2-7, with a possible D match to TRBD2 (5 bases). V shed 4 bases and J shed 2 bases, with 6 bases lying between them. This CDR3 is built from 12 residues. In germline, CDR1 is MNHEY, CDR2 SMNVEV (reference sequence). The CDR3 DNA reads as TGTGCCAGCAGTTCCGGGGCCTACGAGCAGTACTTC. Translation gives CASSSGAYEQYF.

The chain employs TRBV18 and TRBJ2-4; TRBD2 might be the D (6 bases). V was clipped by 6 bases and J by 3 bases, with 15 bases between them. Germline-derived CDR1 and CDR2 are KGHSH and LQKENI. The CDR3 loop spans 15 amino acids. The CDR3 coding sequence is TGTGCCAGCTCTCCCGCCGGGACTGGCAAAAACATTCAGTACTTC. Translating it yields CASSPAGTGKNIQYF.

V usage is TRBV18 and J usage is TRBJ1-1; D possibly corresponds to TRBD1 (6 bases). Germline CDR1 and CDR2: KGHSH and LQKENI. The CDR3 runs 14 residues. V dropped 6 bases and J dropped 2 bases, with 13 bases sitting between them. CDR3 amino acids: CASSQGTPNTEAFF. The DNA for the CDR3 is TGTGCCAGCTCGCAAGGGACACCTAACACTGAAGCTTTCTTT. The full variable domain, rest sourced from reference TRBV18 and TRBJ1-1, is NAGVMQNPRHLVRRRGQEARLRCSPMKGHSHVYWYRQLPEEGLKFMVYLQKENIIDESGMPKERFSAEFPKEGPSILRIQQVVRGDSAAYFCASSQGTPNTEAFFGQGTRLTVV.

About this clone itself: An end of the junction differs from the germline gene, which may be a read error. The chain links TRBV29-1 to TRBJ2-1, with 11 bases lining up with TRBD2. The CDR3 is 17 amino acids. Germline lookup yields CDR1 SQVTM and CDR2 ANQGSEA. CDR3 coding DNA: TGCAGCGTTTTTGGGACTAGCGGTGCGAGCTCCGACAATGAGCAGTTCTTC. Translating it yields CSVFGTSGASSDNEQFF.

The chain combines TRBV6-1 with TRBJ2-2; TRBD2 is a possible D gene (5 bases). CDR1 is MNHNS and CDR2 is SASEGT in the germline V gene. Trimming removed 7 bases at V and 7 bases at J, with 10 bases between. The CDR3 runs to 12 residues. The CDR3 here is CASTRDNGELFF. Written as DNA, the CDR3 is TGTGCCAGCACACGGGATAACGGGGAGCTGTTTTTT.

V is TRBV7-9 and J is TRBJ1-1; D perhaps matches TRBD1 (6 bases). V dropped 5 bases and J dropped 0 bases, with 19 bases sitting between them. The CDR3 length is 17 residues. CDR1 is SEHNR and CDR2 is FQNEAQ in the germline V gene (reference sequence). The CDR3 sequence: CASSVDQGSRMNTEAFF. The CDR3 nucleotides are TGTGCCAGCAGCGTCGATCAGGGGAGTCGAATGAACACTGAAGCTTTCTTT.

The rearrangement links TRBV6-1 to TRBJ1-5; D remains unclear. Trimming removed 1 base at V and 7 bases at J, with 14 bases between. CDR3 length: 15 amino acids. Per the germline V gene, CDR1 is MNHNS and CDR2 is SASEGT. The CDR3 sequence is CASSEGSPTIQPQHF. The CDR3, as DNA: TGTGCCAGCAGTGAAGGGAGTCCCACTATACAGCCCCAGCATTTT.

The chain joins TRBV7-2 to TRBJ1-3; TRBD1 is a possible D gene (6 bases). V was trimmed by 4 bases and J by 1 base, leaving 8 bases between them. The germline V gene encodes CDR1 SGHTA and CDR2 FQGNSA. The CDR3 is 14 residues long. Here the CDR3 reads CASSSQGSGNTIYF. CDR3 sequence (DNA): TGTGCCAGCAGCTCACAGGGTTCTGGAAACACCATATATTTT.

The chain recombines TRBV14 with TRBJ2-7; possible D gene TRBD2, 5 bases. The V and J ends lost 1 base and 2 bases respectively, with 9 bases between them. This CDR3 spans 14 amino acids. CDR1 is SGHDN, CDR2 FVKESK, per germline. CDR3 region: CASSQADWAYEQYF. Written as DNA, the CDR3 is TGTGCCAGCAGCCAAGCGGACTGGGCCTACGAGCAGTACTTC.